These T cell receptor beta chains were read from a single sample in a study of identical twins. TCRdb processed the 5' RACE reads anew with MiXCR; each CDR3 protein has one entry. This table holds 690,000 or so distinct CDR3 sequences, approximately 9% found once. The same data also went into a second study, on yellow fever vaccine responses in identical twins.

Sequenced input: PBMCs. These receptors all come from a woman between 18 and 29 years old in good health. The CDR3 runs from the conserved cysteine through the conserved F or W. The order of the fields is J gene, clone size, D gene, V gene, CDR3 protein, CDR3 DNA. The D gene is left open where the match is weak. Clone size is stated in some rows and not others, as once, few, many or a class when expanded.

J: TRBJ2-7; size: .; D: TRBD2; V: TRBV7-2; CDR3: CASSLGPSGMSSYEQYF; DNA: TGTGCCAGCAGCTTAGGGCCTAGCGGTATGAGCTCCTACGAGCAGTACTTC
J: TRBJ2-7; size: few; D: .; V: TRBV28; CDR3: CASSQTSVSEQYF; DNA: TGTGCCAGCAGTCAGACTAGTGTCTCCGAGCAGTACTTC
J: TRBJ2-4; size: few; D: TRBD1; V: TRBV3-1; CDR3: CASSQKSGTGSGNIQYF; DNA: TGTGCCAGCAGCCAAAAATCCGGGACAGGGAGCGGAAACATTCAGTACTTC
J: TRBJ1-2; size: .; D: .; V: TRBV10-3; CDR3: CAISDEGRSYGYTF; DNA: TGTGCCATCAGTGATGAGGGGAGGTCCTATGGCTACACCTTC
J: TRBJ2-7; size: .; D: TRBD1; V: TRBV5-1; CDR3: CASSGTGDLVGEQYF; DNA: TGCGCCAGCAGCGGGACAGGGGATCTGGTCGGCGAGCAGTACTTC
J: TRBJ2-7; size: many; D: TRBD1; V: TRBV12-3/TRBV12-4; CDR3: CASSWGQGRGEQYF; DNA: TGTGCCAGCAGTTGGGGACAGGGAAGGGGCGAGCAGTACTTC
J: TRBJ2-7; size: many; D: .; V: TRBV12-3/TRBV12-4; CDR3: CASTERPPDRQYF; DNA: TGTGCCAGCACAGAACGGCCACCTGATCGGCAGTACTTC
J: TRBJ1-1; size: many; D: .; V: TRBV5-1; CDR3: CASSLRGAYSNTEAFF; DNA: TGCGCCAGCAGCTTGCGGGGCGCGTACTCGAACACTGAAGCTTTCTTT
J: TRBJ2-5; size: few; D: .; V: TRBV7-2; CDR3: CASSLKAGKETQYF; DNA: TGTGCCAGCAGCTTAAAGGCGGGCAAAGAGACCCAGTACTTC
J: TRBJ2-2; size: many; D: .; V: TRBV9; CDR3: CASGATGELFF; DNA: TGTGCCAGCGGGGCCACCGGGGAGCTGTTTTTT
J: TRBJ2-7; size: .; D: .; V: TRBV20-1; CDR3: CSAPGQGRNEQYF; DNA: TGCAGTGCCCCCGGTCAGGGGAGGAACGAGCAGTACTTC
J: TRBJ2-2; size: .; D: .; V: TRBV19; CDR3: CASSIAANTGELFF; DNA: TGTGCCAGTAGTATCGCAGCGAACACCGGGGAGCTGTTTTTT
J: TRBJ2-1; size: few; D: TRBD1; V: TRBV5-1; CDR3: CASSYPRDREIDEQFF; DNA: TGCGCCAGCAGCTACCCCCGGGACAGGGAGATCGATGAGCAGTTCTTC
J: TRBJ2-5; size: few; D: TRBD2; V: TRBV29-1; CDR3: CSVEGTSGGQETQYF; DNA: TGCAGCGTTGAGGGGACTAGCGGGGGCCAAGAGACCCAGTACTTC
J: TRBJ2-7; size: .; D: .; V: TRBV29-1; CDR3: CSVERPGSSYEQYF; DNA: TGCAGCGTTGAACGGCCAGGGAGCTCCTACGAGCAGTACTTC